This TCR beta chain was retrieved from a study of blood T cell repertoires in COVID-19 (dated by TCRdb to about 2020). With respect to the entire study: The collaborator samples originated in the United States, Italy and Spain and spanned the acute and convalescent phases of COVID-19. The prospective study material was composed of cDNA or gDNA derived from T cells, B-cell-depleted T cells, or PBMCs. Subjects who had been exposed to COVID-19, were actively infected with it, or had recovered from it provided the deeply sampled blood TCRbeta repertoires that made up the dataset. A freely available public database, intended as a resource for researchers studying the immune response to SARS-CoV-2, is where the repertoires were released. The samples were drawn from the first 160 participants of the ongoing ImmuneRACE study and from 1,254 subjects provided by 6 global collaborators. Sample metadata almost always included a de-identified subject ID, COVID-19 status, age in years and sex. HLA class I and class II types, where available, came from metadata supplied by the sample provider rather than from assay-based typing.

TCRbeta CDR3 regions were amplified from genomic DNA using the immunoSEQ Assay, a bias-controlled multiplex PCR. The authors processed their data as follows. The number of nucleated cells in each sample was estimated by amplification of reference gene primers within the assay. To quantify the absolute abundance of each unique TCRbeta CDR3 rearrangement, sequence reads were collapsed and filtered. For each sample, productive Simpson clonality was calculated by taking the square root of Simpson's diversity index across productive rearrangements. The table was pulled from immuneACCESS by TCRdb, which kept in-frame rearrangements only. Such tables lose some clones; where checked, under half of the loss comes from unresolved V genes, and the rest has no known cause. D and trimming come from the DNA, and the V and J calls and clone size come from that table. The sample table records 150,000 to 200,000 clones; 82% of these occur just once. The ten largest account for roughly 5% of the sample.

What the authors observed across the whole study: How much clinical and demographic metadata was included differed by source and by participant, and the metadata was provided uncurated.

In the prospective study, participants were roughly 18 to 90 years old, resided in approximately 22 geographic areas of the United States, and were enrolled through a virtual design. In the prospective study, cohorts were assigned on the basis of participant-reported clinical history obtained from a screening survey and a study questionnaire. Mobile phlebotomists in the prospective study collected whole blood, serum and a nasopharyngeal or oropharyngeal swab from every participant. Prospective study participants could optionally give additional blood draws and questionnaires over an approximately two-month period. Before DNA extraction, prospective study blood samples were shipped either frozen or at room temperature. As for this clone: There is no known antigen for this receptor. No base quality values were provided; no much bigger clone lies one nucleotide off.

CDR1 and CDR2 are drawn from the germline V gene: MDHEN, SYDVKM. Ends trimmed: V by 2 bases, J by 10 bases; bases unmatched to a gene: 4. Including the terminal cysteine and phenylalanine, the CDR3 comprises 12 residues. The entry retains the CDR3 DNA only, 36 bases that are in frame from base 1. Material: PBMCs or T cells enriched from blood (not recorded which). The origin of this receptor is a woman aged 55-69 years with acute COVID-19. The rearranged chain carries TRBV28 and TRBJ1-1, with 7 junctional bases fitting TRBD1. The base sequence is TGTGCCAGCAGTTTAGGAGGGGGCCGAGCTTTCTTT. It translates as CASSLGGGRAFF. The CDR3 plus the reference TRBV28 and TRBJ1-1 genes for the other parts give the full variable domain: DVKVTQSSRYLVKRTGEKVFLECVQDMDHENMFWYRQDPGLGLRLIYFSYDVKMKEKGDIPEGYSVSREKKERFSLILESASTNQTSMYLCASSLGGGRAFFGQGTRLTVV.